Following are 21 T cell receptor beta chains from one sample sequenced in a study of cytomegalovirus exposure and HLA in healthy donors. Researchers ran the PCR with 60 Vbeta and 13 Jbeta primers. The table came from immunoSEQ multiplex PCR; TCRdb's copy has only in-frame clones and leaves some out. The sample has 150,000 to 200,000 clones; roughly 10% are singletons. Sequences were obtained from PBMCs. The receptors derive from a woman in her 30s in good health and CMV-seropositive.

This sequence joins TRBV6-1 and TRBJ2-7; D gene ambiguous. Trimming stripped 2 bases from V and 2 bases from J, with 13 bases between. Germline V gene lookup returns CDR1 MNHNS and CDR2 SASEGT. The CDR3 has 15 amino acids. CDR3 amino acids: CASSERPPGAYEQYF. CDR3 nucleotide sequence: TGTGCCAGCAGTGAACGACCCCCGGGTGCCTACGAGCAGTACTTC.

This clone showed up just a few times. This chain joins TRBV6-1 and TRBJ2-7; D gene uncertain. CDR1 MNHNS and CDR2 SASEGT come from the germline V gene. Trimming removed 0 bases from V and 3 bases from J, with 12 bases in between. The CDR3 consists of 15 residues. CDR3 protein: CASSEASGYLYEQYF. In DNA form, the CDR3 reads TGTGCCAGCAGTGAAGCGTCCGGGTACCTCTACGAGCAGTACTTC.

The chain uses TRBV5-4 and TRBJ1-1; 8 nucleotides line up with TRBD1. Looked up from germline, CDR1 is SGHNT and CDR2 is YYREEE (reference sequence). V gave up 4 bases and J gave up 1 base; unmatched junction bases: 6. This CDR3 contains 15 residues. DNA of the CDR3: TGTGCCAGCAGCCGGTCCGGGACAGGGAACACTGAAGCTTTCTTT. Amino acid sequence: CASSRSGTGNTEAFF.

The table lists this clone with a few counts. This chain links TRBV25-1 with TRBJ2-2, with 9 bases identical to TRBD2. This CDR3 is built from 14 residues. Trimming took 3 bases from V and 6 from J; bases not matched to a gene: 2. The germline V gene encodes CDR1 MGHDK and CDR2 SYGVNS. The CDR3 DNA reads TGTGCCAGCAGTGATGCGGGAGGGTCCGGGGAGCTGTTTTTT. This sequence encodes CASSDAGGSGELFF.

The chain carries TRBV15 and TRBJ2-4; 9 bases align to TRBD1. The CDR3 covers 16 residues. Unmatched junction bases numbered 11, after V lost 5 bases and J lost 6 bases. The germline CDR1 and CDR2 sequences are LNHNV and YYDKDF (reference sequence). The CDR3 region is CATSVPGQGIGNIQYF. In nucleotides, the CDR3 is TGTGCCACCAGCGTCCCGGGACAGGGAATCGGAAACATTCAGTACTTC.

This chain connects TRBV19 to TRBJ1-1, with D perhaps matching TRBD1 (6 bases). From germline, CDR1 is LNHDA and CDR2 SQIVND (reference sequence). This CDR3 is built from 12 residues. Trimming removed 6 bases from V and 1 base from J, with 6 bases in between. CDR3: CASRGGNTEAFF. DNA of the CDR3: TGTGCCAGTAGAGGGGGGAACACTGAAGCTTTCTTT.

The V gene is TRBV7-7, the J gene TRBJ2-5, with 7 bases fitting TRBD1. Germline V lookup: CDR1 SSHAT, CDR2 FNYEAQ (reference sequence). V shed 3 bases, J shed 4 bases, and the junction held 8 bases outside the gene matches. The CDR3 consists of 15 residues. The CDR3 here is CASSLGDSPRETQYF. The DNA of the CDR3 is TGTGCCAGCAGCTTGGGGGACAGCCCCAGAGAGACCCAGTACTTC.

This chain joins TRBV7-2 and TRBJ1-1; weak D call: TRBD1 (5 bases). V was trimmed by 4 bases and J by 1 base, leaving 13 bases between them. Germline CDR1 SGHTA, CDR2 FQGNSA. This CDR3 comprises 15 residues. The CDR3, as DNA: TGTGCCAGCAGCTCACGACCGGGGGGGAACACTGAAGCTTTCTTT. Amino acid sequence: CASSSRPGGNTEAFF. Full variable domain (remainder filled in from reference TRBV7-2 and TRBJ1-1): GAGVSQSPSNKVTEKGKDVELRCDPISGHTALYWYRQSLGQGLEFLIYFQGNSAPDKSGLPSDRFSAERTGGSVSTLTIQRTQQEDSAVYLCASSSRPGGNTEAFFGQGTRLTVV.

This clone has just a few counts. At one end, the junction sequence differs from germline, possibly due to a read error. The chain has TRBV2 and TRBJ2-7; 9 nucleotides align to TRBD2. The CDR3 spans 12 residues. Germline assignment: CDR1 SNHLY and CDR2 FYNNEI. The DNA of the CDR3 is TGTGCCAGCAGTGGGGCTTCTAGCGGGGCTCTTTTC. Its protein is CASSGASSGALF.

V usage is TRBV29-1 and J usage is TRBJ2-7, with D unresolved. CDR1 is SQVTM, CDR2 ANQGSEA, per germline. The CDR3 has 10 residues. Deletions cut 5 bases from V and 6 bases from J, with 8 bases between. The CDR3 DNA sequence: TGCAGCGTTCCAGATGCCGAGCAGTACTTC. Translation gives CSVPDAEQYF.

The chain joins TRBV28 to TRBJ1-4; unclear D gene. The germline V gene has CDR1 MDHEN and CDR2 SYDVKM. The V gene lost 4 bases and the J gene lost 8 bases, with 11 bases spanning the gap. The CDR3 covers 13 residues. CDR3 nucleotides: TGTGCCAGCAGTTCCGGCGGAGGGGAAAAACTGTTTTTT. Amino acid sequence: CASSSGGGEKLFF.

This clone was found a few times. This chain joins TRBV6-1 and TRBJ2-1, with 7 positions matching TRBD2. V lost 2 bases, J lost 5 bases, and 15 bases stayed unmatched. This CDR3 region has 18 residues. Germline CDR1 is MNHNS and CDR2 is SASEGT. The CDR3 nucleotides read TGTGCCAGCAGTGAATGGAGGCCCGGGAGGCATAGGAACAATGAGCAGTTCTTC. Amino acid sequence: CASSEWRPGRHRNNEQFF.

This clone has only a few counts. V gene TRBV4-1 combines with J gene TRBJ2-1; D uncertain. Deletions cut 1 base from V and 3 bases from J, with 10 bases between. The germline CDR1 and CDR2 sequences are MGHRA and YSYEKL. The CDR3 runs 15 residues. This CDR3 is CASSQGPSSYNEQFF. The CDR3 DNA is TGCGCCAGCAGCCAAGGTCCCTCCAGCTACAATGAGCAGTTCTTC.

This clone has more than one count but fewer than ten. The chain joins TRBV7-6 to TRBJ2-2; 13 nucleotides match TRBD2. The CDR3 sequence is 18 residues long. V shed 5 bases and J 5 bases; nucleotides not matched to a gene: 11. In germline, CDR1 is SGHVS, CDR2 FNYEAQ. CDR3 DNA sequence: TGTGCCAGCAGCCCATTCCCGACTAGCGGGAGGTATACCGGGGAGCTGTTTTTT. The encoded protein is CASSPFPTSGRYTGELFF. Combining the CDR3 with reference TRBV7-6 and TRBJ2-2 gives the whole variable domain GAGVSQSPRYKVTKRGQDVALRCDPISGHVSLYWYRQALGQGPEFLTYFNYEAQQDKSGLPNDRFSAERPEGSISTLTIQRTEQRDSAMYRCASSPFPTSGRYTGELFFGEGSRLTVL.

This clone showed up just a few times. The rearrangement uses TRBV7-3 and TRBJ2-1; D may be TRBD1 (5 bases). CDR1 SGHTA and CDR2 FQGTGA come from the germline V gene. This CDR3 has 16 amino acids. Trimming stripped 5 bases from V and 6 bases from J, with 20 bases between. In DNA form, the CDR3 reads TGTGCCAGCAGCCCTTCCACAGGCGATAAGGGCAATGAGCAGTTCTTC. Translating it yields CASSPSTGDKGNEQFF.

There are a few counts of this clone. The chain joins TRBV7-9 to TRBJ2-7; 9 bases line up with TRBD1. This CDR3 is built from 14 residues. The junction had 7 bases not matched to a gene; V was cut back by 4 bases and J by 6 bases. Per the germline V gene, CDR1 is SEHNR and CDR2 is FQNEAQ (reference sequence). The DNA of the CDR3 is TGTGCCAGCAGCTCTGGCGGGACAGGGCTCGAGCAGTACTTC. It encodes CASSSGGTGLEQYF.

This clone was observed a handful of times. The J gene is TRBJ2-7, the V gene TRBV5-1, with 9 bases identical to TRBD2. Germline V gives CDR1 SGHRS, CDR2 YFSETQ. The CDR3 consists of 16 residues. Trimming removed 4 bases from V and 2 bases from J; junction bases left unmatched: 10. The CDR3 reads CASSLATSGPPYEQYF. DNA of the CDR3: TGCGCCAGCAGCCTGGCCACTAGCGGGCCCCCCTACGAGCAGTACTTC.

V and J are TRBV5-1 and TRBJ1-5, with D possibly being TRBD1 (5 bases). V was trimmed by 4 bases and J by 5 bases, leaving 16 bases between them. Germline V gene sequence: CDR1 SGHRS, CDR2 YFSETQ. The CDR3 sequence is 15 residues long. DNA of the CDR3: TGCGCCAGCAGCAAAGGGGATCGCCGAGATCAGCCCCAGCATTTT. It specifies CASSKGDRRDQPQHF.

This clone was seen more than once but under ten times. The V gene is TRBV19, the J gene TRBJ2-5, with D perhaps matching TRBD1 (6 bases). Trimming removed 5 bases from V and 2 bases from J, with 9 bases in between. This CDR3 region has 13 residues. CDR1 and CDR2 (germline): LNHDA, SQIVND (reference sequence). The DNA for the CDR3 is TGTGCCAGTAGTCGGACAGTTCAAGAGACCCAGTACTTC. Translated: CASSRTVQETQYF.

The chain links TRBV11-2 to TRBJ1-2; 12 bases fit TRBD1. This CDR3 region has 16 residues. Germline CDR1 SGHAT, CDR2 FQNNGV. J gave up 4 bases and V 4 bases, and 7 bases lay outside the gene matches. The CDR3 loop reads CASSSSGQGASYGYTF. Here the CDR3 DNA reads TGTGCCAGCAGCTCCTCGGGACAGGGGGCCAGCTATGGCTACACCTTC.

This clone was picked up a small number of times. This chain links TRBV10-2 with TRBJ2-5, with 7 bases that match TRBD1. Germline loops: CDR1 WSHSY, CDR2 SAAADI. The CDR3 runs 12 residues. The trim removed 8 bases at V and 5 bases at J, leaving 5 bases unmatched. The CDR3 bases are TGCGCCAGCTTAAGACAGGGTGAGACCCAGTACTTC. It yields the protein CASLRQGETQYF.